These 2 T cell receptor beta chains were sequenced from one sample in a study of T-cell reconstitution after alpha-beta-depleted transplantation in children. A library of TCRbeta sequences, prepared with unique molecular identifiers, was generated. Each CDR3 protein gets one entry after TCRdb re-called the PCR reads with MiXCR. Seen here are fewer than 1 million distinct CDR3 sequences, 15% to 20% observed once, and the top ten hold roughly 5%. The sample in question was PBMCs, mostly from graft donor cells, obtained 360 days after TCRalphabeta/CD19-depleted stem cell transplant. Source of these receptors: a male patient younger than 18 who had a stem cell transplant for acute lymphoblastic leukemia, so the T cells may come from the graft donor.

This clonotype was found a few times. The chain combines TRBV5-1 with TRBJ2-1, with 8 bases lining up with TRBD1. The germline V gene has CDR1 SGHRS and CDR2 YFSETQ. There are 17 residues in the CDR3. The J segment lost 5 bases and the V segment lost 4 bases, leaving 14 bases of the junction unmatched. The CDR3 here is CASSRRRPGQVDNEQFF. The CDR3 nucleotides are TGCGCCAGCAGCCGAAGACGTCCGGGACAGGTAGACAATGAGCAGTTCTTC. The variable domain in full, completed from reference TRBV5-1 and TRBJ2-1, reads KAGVTQTPRYLIKTRGQQVTLSCSPISGHRSVSWYQQTPGQGLQFLFEYFSETQRNKGNFPGRFSGRQFSNSRSEMNVSTLELGDSALYLCASSRRRPGQVDNEQFFGPGTRLTVL.

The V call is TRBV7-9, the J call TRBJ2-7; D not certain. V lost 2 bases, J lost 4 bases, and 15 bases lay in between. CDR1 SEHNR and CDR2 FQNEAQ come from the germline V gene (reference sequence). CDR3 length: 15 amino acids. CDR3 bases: TGTGCCAGCAGCTTACACCGGGCCCGGTATTACGAGCAGTACTTC. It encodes CASSLHRARYYEQYF.